Presented here are 25 T cell receptor beta chains from one specimen sequenced in a study of OX40 agonist ivuxolimab in advanced cancers. Measured with immunoSEQ multiplex PCR; TCRdb has only the in-frame clones, and not every one. Of tens of thousands of clones in the sample, about 88% were seen once. Sequencing was performed on CD4+ or CD8+ T cells sorted from blood, taken in a trial of the OX40 agonist ivuxolimab. These receptors all come from an adult with an advanced solid tumor such as melanoma, head and neck, liver or kidney cancer.

The chain uses TRBV9 and TRBJ1-1; possible D gene TRBD1, 5 bases. Germline lookup yields CDR1 SGDLS and CDR2 YYNGEE. The CDR3 has 13 amino acids. V lost 3 bases, J lost 2 bases, and 8 bases lay in between. CDR3 DNA sequence: TGTGCCAGCAGCGACACAGGAAACACTGAAGCTTTCTTT. It specifies CASSDTGNTEAFF.

V gene TRBV6-1 combines with J gene TRBJ1-2; tentatively, D is TRBD1 (5 bases). V lost 7 bases to trimming and J lost 3 bases, with 12 bases between them. Germline CDR1 MNHNS, CDR2 SASEGT. This CDR3 has 13 amino acids. CDR3 residues: CASNARDYYGYTF. DNA for the CDR3: TGTGCCAGCAACGCCAGGGATTACTATGGCTACACCTTC.

The chain uses TRBV28 and TRBJ2-5; tentative D call: TRBD1 (6 bases). The V gene's germline CDR1 is MDHEN and CDR2 SYDVKM. V lost 5 bases and J lost 1, with 8 bases in between. The CDR3 loop spans 13 amino acids. CDR3: CASSRDTQETQYF. The CDR3 DNA reads as TGTGCCAGCAGTCGGGACACCCAAGAGACCCAGTACTTC.

The rearrangement uses TRBV12-5 and TRBJ2-6; D call uncertain. CDR1 LGHNT and CDR2 FRNRAP come from the germline V gene. The CDR3 is 17 amino acids. The V and J ends lost 0 bases and 0 bases respectively, with 9 bases between them. The DNA for the CDR3 is TGTGCTAGTGGTTTGGTCCCTCCATACTCTGGGGCCAACGTCCTGACTTTC. It translates to CASGLVPPYSGANVLTF.

A few counts support this clone. The chain joins TRBV5-6 to TRBJ1-1, with a weak D call TRBD1 (5 bases). The germline V and J ends were trimmed by 5 bases and 1 base, with 21 bases remaining between them. The CDR3 loop spans 17 amino acids. CDR1 and CDR2 (germline): SGHDT, YYEEEE. The chain's CDR3 is CASSSVKGAGKNTEAFF. CDR3 sequence (DNA): TGTGCCAGCAGTTCTGTAAAAGGGGCGGGTAAGAACACTGAAGCTTTCTTT.

V gene TRBV28 combines with J gene TRBJ2-2, with TRBD2 matching 7 bases. Germline values: CDR1 MDHEN, CDR2 SYDVKM. CDR3 length: 16 amino acids. The J segment lost 0 bases and the V segment lost 5 bases, leaving 6 bases of the junction unmatched. The CDR3 DNA sequence: TGTGCCAGCAGTGCCGGGGGGTTCGCGAACACCGGGGAGCTGTTTTTT. Protein product: CASSAGGFANTGELFF.

CDR3 in amino acids: CASGTGESEQYF. The CDR3 nucleotides are TGTGCCAGTGGGACAGGGGAAAGCGAGCAGTACTTC. The rearrangement joins TRBV19 to TRBJ2-7; 10 bases are shared with TRBD1. The germline V gene encodes CDR1 LNHDA and CDR2 SQIVND (reference sequence). The CDR3 covers 12 residues. Trimming removed 8 bases from V and 6 bases from J; junction bases left unmatched: 4.

The rearrangement joins TRBV5-4 to TRBJ2-2; possible D gene TRBD1, 6 bases. Germline CDR1 is SGHNT and CDR2 is YYREEE (reference sequence). V lost 4 bases to trimming and J lost 1 base, with 11 bases between them. This CDR3 has 15 amino acids. CDR3 bases: TGTGCCAGCAGCCACTCGACAGGGAACACCGGGGAGCTGTTTTTT. Its translation is CASSHSTGNTGELFF.

The chain carries TRBV20-1 and TRBJ2-7, with TRBD2 as a possible D gene (5 bases). The V and J ends lost 5 bases and 9 bases respectively, with 14 bases between them. The germline V gene encodes CDR1 DFQATT and CDR2 SNEGSKA (reference sequence). The length of the CDR3 is 11 residues. CDR3 bases: TGCAGTGCTGGCACTAGAGTTTCGCAGTACTTC. Translated: CSAGTRVSQYF.

The rearrangement links TRBV7-2 to TRBJ1-3; D might be TRBD1 (5 bases). The germline gives CDR1 SGHTA, CDR2 FQGNSA. The CDR3 has 15 amino acids. The V gene lost 2 bases and the J gene lost 2 bases, with 10 bases spanning the gap. CDR3 loop: CASSLQGGPGNTIYF. The DNA for the CDR3 is TGTGCCAGCAGCTTACAGGGTGGACCTGGAAACACCATATATTTT.

V usage is TRBV5-1 and J usage is TRBJ1-4; D gene ambiguous. Trimming took off 0 bases at V and 2 bases at J, with 14 bases between the two ends. Germline CDR1 and CDR2: SGHRS and YFSETQ. CDR3 length: 17 residues. The CDR3 DNA sequence: TGCGCCAGCAGCTTGGCCCACGGAGGTGCGACTAATGAAAAACTGTTTTTT. This encodes CASSLAHGGATNEKLFF.

J is TRBJ1-4 and V is TRBV5-1; no reliable D call. Per germline, CDR1 SGHRS and CDR2 YFSETQ. The CDR3 length is 16 residues. V lost 4 bases and J lost 8, with 21 bases in between. CDR3 nucleotides: TGCGCCAGCAGCCTGCTTGCGAGGGTGGGGAACGAAAAACTGTTTTTT. The encoded protein is CASSLLARVGNEKLFF.

The chain employs TRBV11-2 and TRBJ1-4, with D unclear. Germline V lookup: CDR1 SGHAT, CDR2 FQNNGV. V lost 6 bases and J lost 8, with 19 bases in between. The CDR3 runs 15 residues. The CDR3 nucleotides are TGTGCCAGCAGTTTGTATCGACGCGGGAACGAAAAACTGTTTTTT. Its protein product is CASSLYRRGNEKLFF.

The V call is TRBV19, the J call TRBJ2-1, with 9 bases matching TRBD2. CDR3 length: 16 amino acids. V lost 4 bases and J lost 10; bases outside the gene matches: 14. The germline V gene encodes CDR1 LNHDA and CDR2 SQIVND (reference sequence). CDR3 bases: TGTGCCAGTAGTACTCAAGGCGGCGGGGGGGCGCTGGAGCAGTTCTTC. Residues: CASSTQGGGGALEQFF.

The genes are TRBV29-1 and TRBJ1-1; TRBD1 matches 8 bases. The CDR3 length is 13 residues. After removal of 6 bases from V and 3 bases from J, the junction contained 6 bases not matched to a gene. The V gene's germline CDR1 is SQVTM and CDR2 ANQGSEA. The CDR3 loop reads CSVRTGFDTEAFF. CDR3 DNA: TGCAGCGTCCGGACAGGGTTTGACACTGAAGCTTTCTTT.

The chain carries TRBV30 and TRBJ2-7, with D perhaps TRBD1 or TRBD2 (5 bases each). The ends were cut back, 1 base at V and 1 base at J, with 14 bases in the middle. The CDR3 is 15 amino acids. Germline lookup yields CDR1 GTSNPN and CDR2 SVGIG (reference sequence). In nucleotides, the CDR3 is TGTGCCTGGAGTGAAAGCCAGGGAGATTCCTACGAGCAGTACTTC. Protein product: CAWSESQGDSYEQYF.

V and J are TRBV28 and TRBJ1-1; D is perhaps TRBD1 (5 bases). Between the trimmed V and J ends, which lost 3 bases and 0 bases, there was a span of 11 bases. Germline assignment: CDR1 MDHEN and CDR2 SYDVKM. The CDR3 has 15 residues. The CDR3 DNA follows: TGTGCCAGCAGTTTTTATAAGGGGATGAACACTGAAGCTTTCTTT. It codes for CASSFYKGMNTEAFF.

The rearrangement uses TRBV10-1 and TRBJ2-2, with D perhaps TRBD1 (5 bases). Trimming took off 5 bases at V and 6 bases at J, with 16 bases between the two ends. Germline V gene lookup returns CDR1 WNHNN and CDR2 SYGVQD (reference sequence). The CDR3 is made up of 15 amino acids. The CDR3 here is CASSSGLVSAGELFF. DNA of the CDR3: TGCGCCAGCAGTTCAGGGTTGGTTTCCGCCGGGGAGCTGTTTTTT.

The CDR3 nucleotides read TGTGCCAGCAGCCGGGCGGGGACAGGGGCCCACGAGCAGTACTTC. It is translated as CASSRAGTGAHEQYF. The rearrangement links TRBV7-9 to TRBJ2-7, with 10 bases identical to TRBD1. The CDR3 consists of 15 residues. The V gene's germline CDR1 is SEHNR and CDR2 FQNEAQ (reference sequence). Trimming took 5 bases from V and 5 from J; bases not matched to a gene: 9.

This CDR3 reads CASSLSQEGYTF. The CDR3, as DNA: TGTGCCAGCAGCTTAAGTCAGGAGGGCTACACCTTC. The chain combines TRBV7-9 with TRBJ1-2; no definite D call. The V and J ends lost 2 bases and 8 bases respectively, with 9 bases between them. The CDR3 loop spans 12 amino acids. Germline values: CDR1 SEHNR, CDR2 FQNEAQ (reference sequence).

This clone was seen only a few times. The V and J genes are TRBV4-1 and TRBJ1-1; D unresolved. The germline gives CDR1 MGHRA, CDR2 YSYEKL. There are 17 residues in the CDR3. The ends were cut back, 0 bases at V and 3 bases at J, with 17 bases in the middle. In DNA, the CDR3 is TGCGCCAGCAGCCAAGATCGGGCCTATTTGGGAGACACTGAAGCTTTCTTT. It codes for CASSQDRAYLGDTEAFF.

The chain joins TRBV2 to TRBJ2-7; D remains ambiguous. Germline CDR1 is SNHLY and CDR2 is FYNNEI. V was shortened by 4 bases and J by 6 bases, with 16 bases between the two germline ends. CDR3 length: 14 residues. The CDR3: CASSGRGRPFEQYF. CDR3 in DNA: TGTGCCAGCAGTGGCCGTGGCAGGCCTTTCGAGCAGTACTTC. The complete variable domain, with remaining parts taken from reference TRBV2 and TRBJ2-7, reads EPEVTQTPSHQVTQMGQEVILRCVPISNHLYFYWYRQILGQKVEFLVSFYNNEISEKSEIFDDQFSVERPDGSNFTLKIRSTKLEDSAMYFCASSGRGRPFEQYFGPGTRLTVT.

The V and J genes are TRBV28 and TRBJ1-5; D may be TRBD1 (6 bases). The V end lost 10 bases, the J end lost 4 bases, and 17 bases lay between the germline ends. Germline V gene data show CDR1 as MDHEN and CDR2 as SYDVKM. The CDR3 length is 14 residues. CDR3 sequence: CATGRGGRNQPQHF. CDR3 nucleotide sequence: TGTGCCACCGGACGTGGGGGCCGGAATCAGCCCCAGCATTTT.

The genes are TRBV2 and TRBJ1-5; perhaps TRBD1 as D (5 bases). V lost 5 bases and J lost 8, with 13 bases in between. The V gene's germline CDR1 is SNHLY and CDR2 FYNNEI. This CDR3 has 13 residues. The DNA for the CDR3 is TGTGCCAGCAGTCCTGAAAGGGGTAAGCCCCAGCATTTT. This translates into CASSPERGKPQHF.

The chain recombines TRBV19 with TRBJ2-7, with 10 bases that match TRBD1. The CDR3 loop spans 13 amino acids. Germline V gene sequence: CDR1 LNHDA, CDR2 SQIVND (reference sequence). V shed 2 bases and J 7 bases; nucleotides not matched to a gene: 2. In nucleotides, the CDR3 is TGTGCCAGTAGTATAAAGGACAGGGGGGAGCAGTACTTC. Residues: CASSIKDRGEQYF.